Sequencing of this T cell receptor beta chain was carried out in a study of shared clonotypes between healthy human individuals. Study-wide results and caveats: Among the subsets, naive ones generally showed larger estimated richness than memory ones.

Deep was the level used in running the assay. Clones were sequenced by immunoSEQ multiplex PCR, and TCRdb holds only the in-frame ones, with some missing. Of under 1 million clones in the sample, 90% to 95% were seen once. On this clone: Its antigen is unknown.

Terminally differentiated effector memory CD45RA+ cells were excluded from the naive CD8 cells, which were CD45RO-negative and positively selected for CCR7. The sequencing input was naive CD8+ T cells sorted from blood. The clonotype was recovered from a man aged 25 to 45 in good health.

Here the CDR3 DNA reads TGTGCCAGCAGTCGAGAGGGATCCGGAAACACCATATATTTT. As protein: CASSREGSGNTIYF. The chain recombines TRBV9 with TRBJ1-3; D ambiguous. The CDR3 covers 14 residues. Trimming shortened V by 5 bases and J by 4 bases, and 13 bases separated the two germline ends. Looked up from germline, CDR1 is SGDLS and CDR2 is YYNGEE.